These T cell receptor beta chains were read from a single sample in a study of lymphopenia after photon versus proton radiotherapy. Assay: immunoSEQ multiplex PCR; the TCRdb copy retains only in-frame clones and omits some. Altogether about 29,000 clones are present, roughly 89% being singletons, with the ten largest covering 50%. The sequencing used peripheral blood, collected from a patient treated with proton-based radiotherapy. The receptors originated from a woman aged 55-69 years with cholangiocarcinoma. Some clones in this sample may be carry-over from other donors' samples. CDR3s include the opening cysteine and the closing phenylalanine or tryptophan. Each record gives: clone size, J gene, D gene, V gene, CDR3 DNA, CDR3 protein. The D gene is left open where the match is weak. Where a row states a size, it is once, few, many or the class of an expanded clone; other rows omit it.

.	TRBJ1-6	.	TRBV27	TGTGCCAGCAGTTTGACACGGAATTCACCCCTCCACTTT	CASSLTRNSPLHF
.	TRBJ2-6	.	TRBV5-4	TGTGCCAGCAGCTTGGATTTCGGGTCTGGGGCCAACGTCCTGACTTTC	CASSLDFGSGANVLTF
.	TRBJ2-2	TRBD2	TRBV5-1	TGCGCCAGCAGCTGGGCAGCGGGAAGGGACACCGGGGAGCTGTTTTTT	CASSWAAGRDTGELFF
.	TRBJ2-1	TRBD1	TRBV5-1	TGCGCCAGCAGCTTGGCAGGGGGCGGCAATGAGCAGTTCTTC	CASSLAGGGNEQFF
.	TRBJ2-4	.	TRBV19	TGTGCCAGTAGTATAGATCGGTTGGGGCGGGACAAAAACATTCAGTACTTC	CASSIDRLGRDKNIQYF
.	TRBJ2-7	TRBD1	TRBV7-8	TGTGCCAGCAGCCATACTGGGACAGGGTTTTACGAGCAGTACTTC	CASSHTGTGFYEQYF
.	TRBJ2-2	TRBD1	TRBV7-8	TGTGCCAGCAGCTTACACAGGGGGAACACCGGGGAGCTGTTTTTT	CASSLHRGNTGELFF
.	TRBJ1-4	.	TRBV6-5	TGTGCCAGCAGTTACTTCGGGGATCCGGCTAATGAAAAACTGTTTTTT	CASSYFGDPANEKLFF
.	TRBJ1-5	.	TRBV10-3	TGTGCCATCAGGCGGGAAGGTCAGCCCCAGCATTTT	CAIRREGQPQHF
medium-sized	TRBJ2-3	.	TRBV4-3	TGCGCCAGCAGCCAATTTCAGGGAGATACGCAGTATTTT	CASSQFQGDTQYF
once	TRBJ1-3	.	TRBV5-4	TGTGCCAGCAGCCCAGGGCTGAGCGCTGGAAACACCATATATTTT	CASSPGLSAGNTIYF
.	TRBJ2-4	.	TRBV18	TGTGCCAGCTCACCTAACCGGGACGTAGTATACTTC	CASSPNRDVVYF
.	TRBJ2-5	TRBD1	TRBV11-2	TGTGCCAGCAGCTATGCCTGGACAGGGGAGACCCAGTACTTC	CASSYAWTGETQYF
.	TRBJ2-7	.	TRBV2	TGTGCCAGATCCATGGGGGGTCGGTACGAGCAGTACTTC	CARSMGGRYEQYF
.	TRBJ2-7	TRBD1	TRBV11-2	TGTGCCAGCAGCCCGGGACAGGGAGGATCGGGGGAGCAGTACTTC	CASSPGQGGSGEQYF
few	TRBJ2-7	TRBD2	TRBV5-5	TGTGCCAGCAGCTTGGTGCGGGGGGGATACGAGCAGTACTTC	CASSLVRGGYEQYF